These 2 T cell receptor beta chains came from one sample sequenced in a study of cytomegalovirus exposure and HLA in healthy donors. Measured with immunoSEQ multiplex PCR; TCRdb has only the in-frame clones, and not every one. This table has around 150,000 clones, roughly nine tenths appearing once. The specimen was PBMCs. These receptors came from a woman between 18 and 29 years old in good health and CMV-seropositive.

The chain is built from TRBV30 and TRBJ1-4; TRBD1 matches at 10 bases. CDR1 is GTSNPN and CDR2 is SVGIG in the germline V gene (reference sequence). With 7 bases clipped from V and 5 bases from J, the junction kept 7 bases outside the gene matches. The CDR3 sequence is 14 residues long. The CDR3 loop is CASSEGQGNEKLFF. CDR3 coding DNA: TGTGCCTCCTCCGAGGGACAGGGGAATGAAAAACTGTTTTTT.

CDR3 nucleotide sequence: TGCGCCAGCAGGAGGACTAGCGGGAGTCCTAGCACAGATACGCAGTATTTT. This translates into CASRRTSGSPSTDTQYF. J is TRBJ2-3 and V is TRBV10-2, with TRBD2 matching over 13 bases. The V gene end was trimmed by 6 bases and the J gene end by 0 bases; junction bases not matched to a gene: 6. The length of the CDR3 is 17 residues. CDR1 and CDR2 from the germline V gene are WSHSY and SAAADI.